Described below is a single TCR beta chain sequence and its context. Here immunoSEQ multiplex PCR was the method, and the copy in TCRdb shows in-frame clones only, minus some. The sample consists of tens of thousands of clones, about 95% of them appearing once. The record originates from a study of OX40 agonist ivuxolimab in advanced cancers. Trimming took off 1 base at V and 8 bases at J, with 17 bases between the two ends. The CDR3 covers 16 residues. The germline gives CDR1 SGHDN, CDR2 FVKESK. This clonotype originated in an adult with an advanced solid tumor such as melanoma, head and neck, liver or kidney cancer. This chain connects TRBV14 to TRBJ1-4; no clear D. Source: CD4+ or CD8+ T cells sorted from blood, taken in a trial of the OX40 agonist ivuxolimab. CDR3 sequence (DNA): TGTGCCAGCAGCCAAGTATCTGACCGACGTGGGGAAAAACTGTTTTTT. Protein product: CASSQVSDRRGEKLFF.